This entry lists 5 T cell receptor beta chains sequenced from one sample in a study of cytomegalovirus exposure and HLA in healthy donors. The PCR was carried out with 60 Vbeta primers and 13 Jbeta primers. The repertoire was sequenced with immunoSEQ multiplex PCR; TCRdb's copy has only in-frame clones and lacks some. This table holds roughly 150,000 clones, about 80% found once. Material for sequencing was PBMCs. Receptor source: a woman aged 35 to 49 in good health and CMV-seropositive.

The rearrangement links TRBV7-2 to TRBJ2-7; D not resolved. V dropped 0 bases and J dropped 1 base, with 13 bases sitting between them. This CDR3 has 16 residues. The germline V gene has CDR1 SGHTA and CDR2 FQGNSA. CDR3 sequence reads: CASSLADGSRSYEQYF. CDR3 coding DNA: TGTGCCAGCAGCTTAGCCGATGGTAGTAGATCCTACGAGCAGTACTTC.

This clone was seen once. The CDR3 region is CASSWDSLYEQYF. The DNA for the CDR3 is TGTGCCAGCAGCTGGGACAGCCTCTACGAGCAGTACTTC. The rearrangement uses TRBV11-2 and TRBJ2-7, with 7 bases lining up with TRBD1. The J segment lost 3 bases and the V segment lost 4 bases, leaving 3 bases of the junction unmatched. The CDR3 has 13 amino acids. Per the germline V gene, CDR1 is SGHAT and CDR2 is FQNNGV.

As for this clone: This CDR3 is also generated by other DNA sequences in the sample. The chain carries TRBV7-9 and TRBJ2-1; 8 bases agree with TRBD2. With V trimmed by 5 bases and J by 6 bases, 6 bases remained unmatched. CDR1 and CDR2 (germline): SEHNR, FQNEAQ (reference sequence). The CDR3 has 14 amino acids. CDR3 nucleotide sequence: TGTGCCAGCAGCAGTAGCGGGACGGGCAATGAGCAGTTCTTC. This encodes CASSSSGTGNEQFF. Looking up the rest from reference TRBV7-9 and TRBJ2-1 gives the full variable domain: DTGVSQNPRHKITKRGQNVTFRCDPISEHNRLYWYRQTLGQGPEFLTYFQNEAQLEKSRLLSDRFSAERPKGSFSTLEIQRTEQGDSAMYLCASSSSGTGNEQFFGPGTRLTVL.

This chain joins TRBV2 and TRBJ1-1, with 7 bases identical to TRBD1. J gave up 11 bases and V 2 bases, and 5 bases lay outside the gene matches. Germline V gene lookup returns CDR1 SNHLY and CDR2 FYNNEI. The CDR3 sequence is 12 residues long. Here the CDR3 DNA reads TGTGCCAGCAGTGAAATTGGGACAGACGCTTTCTTT. Translation gives CASSEIGTDAFF.

This clone is classed as medium-sized. The rearrangement links TRBV4-2 to TRBJ1-5; 7 nucleotides line up with TRBD1. CDR3 length: 15 amino acids. Germline V CDR1 and CDR2: LGHNA, YNFKEQ. With 0 bases clipped from V and 6 bases from J, the junction kept 5 bases outside the gene matches. This CDR3 is CASSQEEGAVQPQHF. In nucleotides, the CDR3 is TGTGCCAGCAGCCAAGAGGAGGGGGCAGTTCAGCCCCAGCATTTT.